This TCR beta chain was captured in a study of cytomegalovirus exposure and HLA in healthy donors. The PCR had 60 Vbeta and 13 Jbeta primers. Assay used: immunoSEQ multiplex PCR; TCRdb lists only in-frame clones, some missing. The sample consists of 150,000 to 200,000 clones, approximately 85% of them appearing once. The CDR3 contains 12 residues. V was clipped by 2 bases and J by 4 bases, with 5 bases between them. Germline-derived CDR1 and CDR2 are LNHDA and SQIVND (reference sequence). The receptor was isolated from a man between 18 and 29 years old in good health and CMV-seropositive. Sequencing input: PBMCs. The rearrangement uses TRBV19 and TRBJ2-5; D is ambiguous. The CDR3 DNA reads as TGTGCCAGTAGTATAATCGGAGAGACCCAGTACTTC. Translation gives CASSIIGETQYF.